Shown below are 28 T cell receptor beta chains from a single sample sequenced in a study of shared clonotypes between healthy human individuals (dated by TCRdb to 2020 to 2022). The protocol used for the library was the immunoSEQ multiplex PCR assay. The clones in this table, taken by TCRdb from immuneACCESS, are in-frame only. Not every clone is retained; where verified, under half of the shortfall comes from an unresolved V gene, and the cause of the rest is unknown. This sample is represented by over a million clones; 60% to 80% of them were singletons. 1.5% of the sample is taken by the ten largest. The specimen was memory CD4+ T cells sorted from blood. The intended sense of this specimen's cell subset or site label: CD45RA-negative fraction. These receptors originate from a man aged 18 to 30 in good health.

This chain joins TRBV7-9 and TRBJ2-1; the match to TRBD2 covers 12 bases. The CDR3 consists of 14 residues. The V and J ends lost 7 bases and 6 bases, in that order; junction bases with no gene match: 4. The germline V gene has CDR1 SEHNR and CDR2 FQNEAQ (reference sequence). The CDR3 sequence is CASTRTSGANEQFF. CDR3 coding DNA: TGTGCCAGCACAAGGACTAGCGGGGCCAATGAGCAGTTCTTC.

This clone has only one observation. This likely stems from a read error, as it lies one base from a far larger clone. Other DNA sequences within the sample encode an identical CDR3. CDR3 sequence: CASSLTDYGYTF. Written as DNA, the CDR3 is TGTGCCAGCAGCTTAACAGACTATGGCTACACCTTC. The chain links TRBV7-9 to TRBJ1-2; D not resolved. V lost 2 bases and J 3 bases, leaving 4 bases between the germline ends. Germline lookup yields CDR1 SEHNR and CDR2 FQNEAQ (reference sequence). This CDR3 has 12 amino acids.

The gene calls are TRBV30 and TRBJ2-7; no firm D call. This CDR3 comprises 15 residues. Per germline, CDR1 GTSNPN and CDR2 SVGIG (reference sequence). The V end lost 0 bases, the J end lost 2 bases, and 14 bases lay between the germline ends. The CDR3 DNA reads TGTGCCTGGAGTGTAGGCGCCAGTACAACCTACGAGCAGTACTTC. Residues: CAWSVGASTTYEQYF.

Here the CDR3 reads CASSAASGRGGTDTQYF. CDR3 DNA: TGTGCCAGCAGCGCCGCTAGCGGGAGGGGGGGCACAGATACGCAGTATTTT. The chain links TRBV7-2 to TRBJ2-3; 12 nucleotides agree with TRBD2. The length of the CDR3 is 17 residues. V lost 5 bases, J lost 1 base, and 7 bases stayed unmatched. Looked up from germline, CDR1 is SGHTA and CDR2 is FQGNSA.

This clone has a count of ten or more. The CDR3 ends on some other residue instead of the conserved phenylalanine or tryptophan, so this is likely a read error. The DNA is left out, because the CDR3 cannot be placed on it with certainty; the CDR3 is given as TCRdb lists it. The chain is built from TRBV15 and TRBJ2-7. Germline CDR1 is LNHNV and CDR2 is YYDKDF (reference sequence). With termini counted, the CDR3 has 12 amino acids. The CDR3 loop is CATSSMTHQIVL.

This clone has just a few counts. The chain employs TRBV5-1 and TRBJ2-5, with D hard to call. There are 13 residues in the CDR3. With 5 bases removed from V and 5 bases from J, the gap between germline ends came to 13 bases. From germline, CDR1 is SGHRS and CDR2 YFSETQ. The CDR3 DNA reads as TGCGCCAGCAGTCCTAAGGCTGCGGAGACCCAGTACTTC. Translated: CASSPKAAETQYF.

This sequence joins TRBV6-4 and TRBJ2-3; TRBD1 agrees at 7 bases. CDR1 MRHNA and CDR2 SNTAGT come from the germline V gene. V dropped 3 bases and J dropped 2; count of bases not matched to a gene: 5. The CDR3 is 15 residues long. CDR3 region: CASSEGGQVTDTQYF. CDR3 nucleotide sequence: TGTGCCAGCAGTGAAGGAGGACAGGTCACAGATACGCAGTATTTT.

This chain links TRBV2 with TRBJ1-4; D unresolved. V was shortened by 4 bases and J by 8 bases, with 17 bases between the two germline ends. This CDR3 is built from 15 residues. Germline loops: CDR1 SNHLY, CDR2 FYNNEI. The CDR3 nucleotides read TGTGCCAGCAGTGCAGACGGTAGGATGGAAGAAAAACTGTTTTTT. Its protein product is CASSADGRMEEKLFF.

This chain links TRBV6-5 with TRBJ2-7; the match to TRBD2 covers 13 bases. Trimming took 6 bases from V and 6 from J; bases not matched to a gene: 8. Germline assignment: CDR1 MNHEY and CDR2 SVGAGI. The CDR3 length is 15 residues. In DNA, the CDR3 is TGTGCCAGCAGAGCTCCCGGACTAGCGGGAGTCGAGCAGTACTTC. Its protein is CASRAPGLAGVEQYF.

V is TRBV10-3 and J is TRBJ1-1; D is undetermined. This CDR3 has 13 amino acids. V shed 3 bases and J shed 4 bases, with 9 bases lying between them. Looked up from germline, CDR1 is ENHRY and CDR2 is SYGVKD. The CDR3 DNA sequence: TGTGCCATCAGTGACCCGGGTGGCACTGAAGCTTTCTTT. It is translated as CAISDPGGTEAFF.

The chain is built from TRBV5-4 and TRBJ2-7, with TRBD2 identical over 8 bases. After removal of 0 bases from V and 1 base from J, the junction contained 6 bases not matched to a gene. Per germline, CDR1 SGHNT and CDR2 YYREEE (reference sequence). The CDR3 spans 16 residues. The CDR3 here is CASSLGLAGPSYEQYF. The CDR3 DNA sequence: TGTGCCAGCAGCTTGGGGCTAGCGGGTCCTTCCTACGAGCAGTACTTC.

This chain uses TRBV7-9 with TRBJ2-3, with D perhaps matching TRBD1 (6 bases). The V gene lost 7 bases and the J gene lost 3 bases, with 11 bases spanning the gap. There are 13 residues in the CDR3. CDR1 and CDR2 (germline): SEHNR, FQNEAQ (reference sequence). CDR3 loop: CASTFQGTDTQYF. CDR3 coding DNA: TGTGCCAGCACCTTCCAGGGGACAGATACGCAGTATTTT.

The J gene is TRBJ2-7, the V gene TRBV28; TRBD2 agrees at 8 bases. V gave up 7 bases and J gave up 3 bases; unmatched junction bases: 11. Germline V gives CDR1 MDHEN, CDR2 SYDVKM. This CDR3 is 15 amino acids long. CDR3 residues: CASTTSGLAGYEQYF. In nucleotides, the CDR3 is TGTGCCAGCACAACTAGTGGGCTAGCGGGCTACGAGCAGTACTTC. Supplemented by reference TRBV28 and TRBJ2-7, the full variable domain reads DVKVTQSSRYLVKRTGEKVFLECVQDMDHENMFWYRQDPGLGLRLIYFSYDVKMKEKGDIPEGYSVSREKKERFSLILESASTNQTSMYLCASTTSGLAGYEQYFGPGTRLTVT.

CDR3 DNA: TGTGCCAGCAGCTCTACAGGGCGCAGTACCACTAATGAAAAACTGTTTTTT. Translation gives CASSSTGRSTTNEKLFF. This sequence joins TRBV7-9 and TRBJ1-4; possible D gene TRBD1, 6 bases. With 4 bases removed from V and 2 bases from J, the gap between germline ends came to 17 bases. CDR3 length: 17 amino acids. CDR1 is SEHNR and CDR2 is FQNEAQ in the germline V gene (reference sequence).

This chain joins TRBV28 and TRBJ1-4; 9 nucleotides agree with TRBD1. The V gene end was trimmed by 4 bases and the J gene end by 5 bases; junction bases not matched to a gene: 5. Germline V CDR1 and CDR2: MDHEN, SYDVKM. The CDR3 runs to 15 residues. CDR3 nucleotides: TGTGCCAGCAGTTCGACAGGGGGTATAAATGAAAAACTGTTTTTT. It translates to CASSSTGGINEKLFF. Full variable domain (rest looked up from reference TRBV28 and TRBJ1-4): DVKVTQSSRYLVKRTGEKVFLECVQDMDHENMFWYRQDPGLGLRLIYFSYDVKMKEKGDIPEGYSVSREKKERFSLILESASTNQTSMYLCASSSTGGINEKLFFGSGTQLSVL.

The chain recombines TRBV11-2 with TRBJ2-7; D may correspond to TRBD1 or TRBD2 (6 bases each). The CDR3 contains 15 residues. Germline CDR1 reads SGHAT; CDR2 reads FQNNGV. Trimming cost V 4 bases and J 4 bases, with 17 bases left between them. In DNA, the CDR3 is TGTGCCAGCAGCTCCCTTAGGGGGGTACAGTACGAGCAGTACTTC. Translating it yields CASSSLRGVQYEQYF.

The rearrangement joins TRBV19 to TRBJ2-1; 9 bases map to TRBD1. Germline CDR1 is LNHDA and CDR2 is SQIVND (reference sequence). The J segment lost 11 bases and the V segment lost 4 bases, leaving 15 bases of the junction unmatched. This CDR3 has 16 amino acids. The DNA for the CDR3 is TGTGCCAGTAGTAACGGACAGGGGCGCTTTCTTAGTAAGCAGTTCTTC. Translated, it gives CASSNGQGRFLSKQFF.

This chain uses TRBV18 with TRBJ1-3; 7 positions agree with TRBD1. Germline CDR1 KGHSH, CDR2 LQKENI. The CDR3 is 16 residues long. Trimming at V came to 1 base and at J to 0 bases, leaving 3 bases not matched to a gene. CDR3 nucleotide sequence: TGTGCCAGCTCACCACAGGGACAGAACTCTGGAAACACCATATATTTT. It yields the protein CASSPQGQNSGNTIYF.

V usage is TRBV6-5 and J usage is TRBJ1-4, with TRBD1 as a possible D gene (5 bases). Germline assignment: CDR1 MNHEY and CDR2 SVGAGI. Trimming took off 10 bases at V and 5 bases at J, with 14 bases between the two ends. The CDR3 covers 13 residues. The CDR3 coding sequence is TGTGCCACCCGGCCCTGGGGGAATGAAAAACTGTTTTTT. The encoded protein is CATRPWGNEKLFF.

In nucleotides, the CDR3 is TGTGCCAGCAGCCCGGGAGGGACCTCCTACAATGAGCAGTTCTTC. Amino acid sequence: CASSPGGTSYNEQFF. This sequence joins TRBV9 and TRBJ2-1; 8 bases agree with TRBD2. J lost 0 bases, V lost 4 bases, and 3 bases had no gene match. This CDR3 region has 15 residues. CDR1 SGDLS and CDR2 YYNGEE come from the germline V gene.

The gene calls are TRBV5-6 and TRBJ2-3; no clear D gene. The V end was cut by 5 bases, the J end by 2 bases, with 9 bases between. The CDR3 loop spans 13 amino acids. The germline gives CDR1 SGHDT, CDR2 YYEEEE. The chain's CDR3 is CASRLLYTDTQYF. The CDR3 DNA sequence: TGTGCCAGCAGACTCCTATACACAGATACGCAGTATTTT. The complete variable domain, with remaining parts taken from reference TRBV5-6 and TRBJ2-3, reads DAGVTQSPTHLIKTRGQQVTLRCSPKSGHDTVSWYQQALGQGPQFIFQYYEEEERQRGNFPDRFSGHQFPNYSSELNVNALLLGDSALYLCASRLLYTDTQYFGPGTRLTVL.

The CDR3 spells CASRFPQNRLGAKNIQYF. CDR3 bases: TGTGCAAGTCGCTTCCCGCAGAACCGACTAGGGGCCAAAAACATTCAGTACTTC. The genes are TRBV12-2 and TRBJ2-4; the table assigns TRBD2, which was not confirmed against the DNA. TRBV12-2 is shown as a pseudogene. The CDR3 sequence is 18 residues long.

The CDR3 reads CASSRAGAYNEQFF. CDR3 coding DNA: TGCGCCAGCAGCCGAGCAGGAGCCTACAATGAGCAGTTCTTC. The rearrangement uses TRBV4-3 and TRBJ2-1; D is ambiguous. The CDR3 is 14 amino acids. Germline values: CDR1 LGHNA, CDR2 YSLEER. Trimming cost V 4 bases and J 2 bases, with 9 bases left between them.

A single count supports this clone. This chain joins TRBV6-6 and TRBJ1-4; weak D call: TRBD1 (6 bases). The CDR3 has 14 residues. V dropped 1 base and J dropped 8 bases, with 11 bases sitting between them. Per germline, CDR1 MNHNY and CDR2 SVGAGI (reference sequence). Written as DNA, the CDR3 is TGTGCCAGCAGTTACTTGGGGGCCAGGGAAAAACTGTTTTTT. As protein: CASSYLGAREKLFF.

A word on this clone: Other DNA sequences within the sample encode an identical CDR3. The chain combines TRBV28 with TRBJ2-7; 12 nucleotides line up with TRBD2. The V segment lost 5 bases and the J segment 2 bases; nucleotides outside the gene matches: 4. The germline V gene has CDR1 MDHEN and CDR2 SYDVKM. This CDR3 region has 15 residues. This CDR3 is CASSPSSGGAYEQYF. The DNA of the CDR3 is TGTGCCAGCAGTCCATCTAGCGGGGGGGCCTACGAGCAGTACTTC.

This clone is a singleton in its sample. The rearrangement joins TRBV28 to TRBJ2-7, with 7 nucleotides matching TRBD2. Trimming took 5 bases from V and 0 from J; bases not matched to a gene: 7. Germline V gene sequence: CDR1 MDHEN, CDR2 SYDVKM. The CDR3 consists of 15 residues. CDR3 region: CASSPGTTSSYEQYF. The CDR3 coding sequence is TGTGCCAGCAGTCCAGGGACTACGAGCTCCTACGAGCAGTACTTC. Full variable domain (outside the CDR3, taken from reference TRBV28 and TRBJ2-7): DVKVTQSSRYLVKRTGEKVFLECVQDMDHENMFWYRQDPGLGLRLIYFSYDVKMKEKGDIPEGYSVSREKKERFSLILESASTNQTSMYLCASSPGTTSSYEQYFGPGTRLTVT.

A single count supports this clone. The chain employs TRBV7-2 and TRBJ2-7, with TRBD1 identical over 7 bases. CDR1 and CDR2 from the germline V gene are SGHTA and FQGNSA. CDR3 size: 13 residues. The V segment lost 7 bases and the J segment 7 bases; nucleotides outside the gene matches: 10. The CDR3 spells CASTTGTVGEQYF. In DNA form, the CDR3 reads TGTGCCAGCACCACGGGGACAGTGGGGGAGCAGTACTTC.

The CDR3 DNA follows: TGTGCCAGCAGCTCCCACCAGGGGACCTATGGCTACACCTTC. Its translation is CASSSHQGTYGYTF. The genes are TRBV7-2 and TRBJ1-2; D is perhaps TRBD1 (6 bases). Between the trimmed V and J ends, which lost 4 bases and 4 bases, there was a span of 13 bases. The CDR3 extends over 14 amino acids. The germline V gene has CDR1 SGHTA and CDR2 FQGNSA.